The T cell receptor (beta chain) described here comes from a study of T-cell reconstitution after alpha-beta-depleted transplantation in children. Study results and limitations: The high TCRbeta diversity at day 60 in some patients came from surviving recipient T cells and thymic progenitors. One year after transplant, T-cell counts and diversity came mostly from newly produced T cells.

This clonotype has a count of ten or more. Its specificity is unknown. CDR1 is LGHNA, CDR2 YNFKEQ, per germline. V lost 1 base and J 0 bases, leaving 25 bases between the germline ends. This CDR3 has 21 residues. Unique molecular identifiers were incorporated into the prepared TCRbeta library. MiXCR, applied by TCRdb to the PCR reads, yields one record per CDR3 protein. The data hold approximately 350,000 distinct CDR3 sequences, with around 15% observed a single time. The TCR sequence derives from a male patient under 10 years old who had a stem cell transplant for acute lymphoblastic leukemia, so the T cells may come from the graft donor. The rearrangement links TRBV4-2 to TRBJ2-1; D possibly uses TRBD1 or TRBD2 (5 bases each). The sample in question was PBMCs, mostly from graft donor cells, obtained 360 days after TCRalphabeta/CD19-depleted stem cell transplant. The CDR3 bases are TGTGCCAGCAGCCAAGTCCGAGGCGGAACAGGAGGCAGGAGCTCCTACAATGAGCAGTTCTTC. Its translation: CASSQVRGGTGGRSSYNEQFF.